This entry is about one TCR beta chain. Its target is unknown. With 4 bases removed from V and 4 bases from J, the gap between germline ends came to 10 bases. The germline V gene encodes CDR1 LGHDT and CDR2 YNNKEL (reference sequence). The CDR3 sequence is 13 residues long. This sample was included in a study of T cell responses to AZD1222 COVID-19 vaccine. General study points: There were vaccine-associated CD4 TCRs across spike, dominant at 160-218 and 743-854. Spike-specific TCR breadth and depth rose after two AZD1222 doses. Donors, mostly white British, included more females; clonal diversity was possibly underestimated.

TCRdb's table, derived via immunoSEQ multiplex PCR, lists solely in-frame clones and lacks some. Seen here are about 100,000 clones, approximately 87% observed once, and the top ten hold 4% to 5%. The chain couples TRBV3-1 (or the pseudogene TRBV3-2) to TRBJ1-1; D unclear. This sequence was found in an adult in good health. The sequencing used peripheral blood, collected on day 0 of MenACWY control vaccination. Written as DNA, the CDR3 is TGTGCCAGCAGCCGTGGATCCGGCACTGAAGCTTTCTTT. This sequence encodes CASSRGSGTEAFF.